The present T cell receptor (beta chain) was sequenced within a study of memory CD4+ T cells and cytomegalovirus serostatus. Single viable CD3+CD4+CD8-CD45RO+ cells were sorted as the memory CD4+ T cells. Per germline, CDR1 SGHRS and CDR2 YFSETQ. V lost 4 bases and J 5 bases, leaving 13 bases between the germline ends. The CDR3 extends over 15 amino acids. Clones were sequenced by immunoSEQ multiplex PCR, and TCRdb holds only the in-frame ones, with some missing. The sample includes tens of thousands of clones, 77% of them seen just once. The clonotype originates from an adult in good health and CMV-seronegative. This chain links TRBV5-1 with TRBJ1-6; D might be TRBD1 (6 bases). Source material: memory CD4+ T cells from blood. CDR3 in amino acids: CASSPGTFDNSPLHF. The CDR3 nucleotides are TGCGCCAGCAGCCCCGGGACATTCGATAATTCACCCCTCCACTTT.